These 26 T cell receptor beta chains came from one sample sequenced in a study of monozygotic twins with cystic fibrosis. Here immunoSEQ multiplex PCR was the method, and the copy in TCRdb shows in-frame clones only, minus some. The table lists tens of thousands of clones, more than 55% of them singletons. Specimen: blood. The receptors here all came from a girl under 18 with cystic fibrosis.

The chain recombines TRBV7-9 with TRBJ1-1; D is unresolved. Trimming stripped 1 base from V and 2 bases from J, with 8 bases between. This CDR3 has 14 amino acids. The germline CDR1 and CDR2 sequences are SEHNR and FQNEAQ (reference sequence). The CDR3 reads CASSLVVGNTEAFF. CDR3 sequence (DNA): TGTGCCAGCAGCTTAGTGGTGGGCAACACTGAAGCTTTCTTT.

This chain connects TRBV28 to TRBJ2-7; TRBD2 might be the D (6 bases). Germline V CDR1 and CDR2: MDHEN, SYDVKM. This CDR3 region has 18 residues. Trimming pared 4 bases from V and 2 bases from J, leaving 24 bases between. Here the CDR3 DNA reads TGTGCCAGCAGTTCCGACCAAGGAGGTAGCGGATTACCCTACGAGCAGTACTTC. Protein: CASSSDQGGSGLPYEQYF. Variable domain in full (rest from reference TRBV28 and TRBJ2-7): DVKVTQSSRYLVKRTGEKVFLECVQDMDHENMFWYRQDPGLGLRLIYFSYDVKMKEKGDIPEGYSVSREKKERFSLILESASTNQTSMYLCASSSDQGGSGLPYEQYFGPGTRLTVT.

This clone was counted once. The chain carries TRBV19 and TRBJ1-1, with TRBD1 as a possible D gene (6 bases). Germline V CDR1 and CDR2: LNHDA, SQIVND (reference sequence). V lost 3 bases and J lost 4, with 15 bases in between. CDR3 length equals 15 residues. The CDR3 DNA reads as TGTGCCAGTAGTATCCGTCGGACAGCCACCACTGAAGCTTTCTTT. Translation gives CASSIRRTATTEAFF.

This clone was counted once. This rearrangement joins TRBV7-2 to TRBJ2-1; D gene ambiguous. This CDR3 region has 14 residues. Germline lookup yields CDR1 SGHTA and CDR2 FQGNSA. V was shortened by 5 bases and J by 4 bases, with 12 bases between the two germline ends. The CDR3 loop is CASSPDVTYNEQFF. Here the CDR3 DNA reads TGTGCCAGCAGCCCGGACGTCACTTACAATGAGCAGTTCTTC.

This chain joins TRBV10-3 and TRBJ2-4, with D perhaps matching TRBD1 or TRBD2 (6 bases each). Between the trimmed V and J ends, which lost 8 bases and 8 bases, there was a span of 16 bases. The germline V gene encodes CDR1 ENHRY and CDR2 SYGVKD. The CDR3 sequence is 13 residues long. CDR3 loop: CAISSEGGYIQYF. The DNA of the CDR3 is TGTGCCATCTCCTCGGAAGGGGGGTACATTCAGTACTTC.

The gene calls are TRBV19 and TRBJ2-5, with a possible D match to TRBD2 (6 bases). This CDR3 has 16 residues. The germline V gene has CDR1 LNHDA and CDR2 SQIVND (reference sequence). V shed 6 bases and J shed 4 bases, with 21 bases lying between them. CDR3 coding DNA: TGTGCCAGTAGCAAGAGGGCCCGGGGGAATGGAGAGACCCAGTACTTC. Its translation is CASSKRARGNGETQYF.

In its sample, this clone was seen a few times. The chain links TRBV9 to TRBJ1-1; D is uncertain. V gave up 4 bases and J gave up 4 bases, with 11 bases separating them. CDR1 is SGDLS, CDR2 YYNGEE, per germline. The CDR3 runs to 13 residues. CDR3 sequence: CASSSPWSTEAFF. The CDR3 bases are TGTGCCAGCAGCTCGCCTTGGAGCACTGAAGCTTTCTTT.

Only a few counts were recorded for this clone. The chain employs TRBV4-1 and TRBJ1-3, with D possibly TRBD1 on 5 matching bases. This CDR3 has 15 amino acids. Trimming removed 0 bases from V and 8 bases from J, with 14 bases in between. CDR1 and CDR2 (germline): MGHRA, YSYEKL. The CDR3 region has the DNA TGCGCCAGCAGCCAAGATCTGGGGGGATCGGACACCATATATTTT. This encodes CASSQDLGGSDTIYF.

This clone occurred a few times. The genes are TRBV7-9 and TRBJ2-7; 7 nucleotides agree with TRBD2. The CDR3 totals 13 residues. The junction had 10 bases not matched to a gene; V was cut back by 8 bases and J by 6 bases. Germline-derived CDR1 and CDR2 are SEHNR and FQNEAQ (reference sequence). In DNA, the CDR3 is TGTGCCAGCGGCCGTTTACTAGCGCGCGAGCAGTACTTC. Translated: CASGRLLAREQYF.

The chain uses TRBV5-1 and TRBJ2-3, with 7 bases matching TRBD2. Trimming at V came to 0 bases and at J to 1 base, leaving 11 bases not matched to a gene. Germline assignment: CDR1 SGHRS and CDR2 YFSETQ. The CDR3 contains 18 residues. The CDR3, as DNA: TGCGCCAGCAGCTTGGGAGTTGTGACTAGCAGACGCACAGATACGCAGTATTTT. Translated: CASSLGVVTSRRTDTQYF.

The rearrangement joins TRBV15 to TRBJ2-7, with D tentatively TRBD2 (5 bases). Germline CDR1 reads LNHNV; CDR2 reads YYDKDF (reference sequence). This CDR3 spans 15 amino acids. V was cut by 6 bases and J by 2 bases, with 17 bases left in between. The CDR3 bases are TGTGCCACCAGTCGCGCACGGGGTTATCCCTACGAGCAGTACTTC. This gives the protein CATSRARGYPYEQYF.

This clone was seen only a few times. The chain has TRBV30 and TRBJ2-2; no reliable D call. This CDR3 contains 12 residues. Germline-derived CDR1 and CDR2 are GTSNPN and SVGIG (reference sequence). Between the trimmed V and J ends, which lost 6 bases and 8 bases, there was a span of 13 bases. CDR3 loop: CACHPLRGELFF. DNA for the CDR3: TGTGCCTGCCATCCCTTGAGGGGGGAGCTGTTTTTT.

This clone was detected a few times. The rearrangement uses TRBV7-9 and TRBJ2-2; D not certain. CDR1 and CDR2 from the germline V gene are SEHNR and FQNEAQ (reference sequence). Trimming removed 6 bases at V and 8 bases at J, with 10 bases between. The CDR3 has 12 amino acids. CDR3 sequence: CASRSARGELFF. The CDR3 DNA sequence: TGTGCCAGCAGATCAGCGAGGGGGGAGCTGTTTTTT.

This chain joins TRBV7-2 and TRBJ1-1; 11 bases fit TRBD1. Germline CDR1 is SGHTA and CDR2 is FQGNSA. Trimming removed 4 bases from V and 11 bases from J; junction bases left unmatched: 9. CDR3 length: 14 residues. CDR3 protein: CASSSGQGAPRAFF. The CDR3 nucleotides read TGTGCCAGCAGCTCCGGACAGGGGGCGCCGCGGGCTTTCTTT.

The chain carries TRBV9 and TRBJ2-1, with D perhaps TRBD2 (6 bases). The V and J ends lost 1 base and 4 bases respectively, with 9 bases between them. CDR1 is SGDLS and CDR2 is YYNGEE in the germline V gene. The CDR3 is 14 residues long. The CDR3 loop is CASSVRDSYNEQFF. The CDR3, as DNA: TGTGCCAGCAGCGTAAGGGACTCTTACAATGAGCAGTTCTTC. The full variable domain, with the rest looked up from reference TRBV9 and TRBJ2-1, is DSGVTQTPKHLITATGQRVTLRCSPRSGDLSVYWYQQSLDQGLQFLIQYYNGEERAKGNILERFSAQQFPDLHSELNLSSLELGDSALYFCASSVRDSYNEQFFGPGTRLTVL.

This rearrangement joins TRBV7-2 to TRBJ2-1; TRBD2 matches at 8 bases. The CDR3 consists of 16 residues. Germline assignment: CDR1 SGHTA and CDR2 FQGNSA. V was clipped by 3 bases and J by 5 bases; unmatched bases: 9. The CDR3 is CASSLFIGRANNEQFF. As DNA, the CDR3 is TGTGCCAGCAGCTTGTTTATCGGGAGGGCCAACAATGAGCAGTTCTTC.

This chain links TRBV4-1 with TRBJ1-2; TRBD1 aligns across 9 bases. CDR3 length: 17 residues. Germline CDR1 is MGHRA and CDR2 is YSYEKL. V trimming: 0 bases; J trimming: 4 bases; junction bases outside the gene matches: 9. Here the CDR3 reads CASSQDPGTGNPYGYTF. For the CDR3, the DNA is TGCGCCAGCAGCCAAGATCCCGGGACAGGGAATCCCTATGGCTACACCTTC.

CDR3: CASSAQGGYGYTF. The CDR3 nucleotides are TGTGCCAGCAGCGCACAGGGTGGATATGGCTACACCTTC. The chain carries TRBV14 and TRBJ1-2; possibly TRBD1 for D (6 bases). Trimming stripped 5 bases from V and 5 bases from J, with 12 bases between. The CDR3 is made up of 13 amino acids. Germline V gene data show CDR1 as SGHDN and CDR2 as FVKESK.

In this sample, this clone turned up a few times. The rearrangement uses TRBV2 and TRBJ2-7; tentatively, D is TRBD2 (6 bases). Germline CDR1 and CDR2: SNHLY and FYNNEI. The V gene lost 6 bases and the J gene lost 3 bases, with 15 bases spanning the gap. The length of the CDR3 is 14 residues. For the CDR3, the DNA is TGTGCCAGCAGGGTTTTAGCGGAGAGCTACGAGCAGTACGTC. Protein: CASRVLAESYEQYV.

This clone was picked up a small number of times. The chain uses TRBV21-1 and TRBJ2-1; no DNA check was done on the table's D call, TRBD1. TRBV21-1 is given as a pseudogene. The CDR3 covers 16 residues. In nucleotides, the CDR3 is TGTGCCAGCAGCAAAGTCGCTCAGGATCCCTACAATGAGCAGTTCTTC. Its translation is CASSKVAQDPYNEQFF.

This clone was recorded once. This chain connects TRBV2 to TRBJ2-7; 9 bases map to TRBD2. The CDR3 runs to 15 residues. The trim removed 6 bases at V and 0 bases at J, leaving 6 bases unmatched. Germline values: CDR1 SNHLY, CDR2 FYNNEI. The CDR3 DNA is TGTGCCAGCAGCCCCCCTAGCGGGAACTCCTACGAGCAGTACTTC. Its translation: CASSPPSGNSYEQYF.

V usage is TRBV6-6 and J usage is TRBJ2-7; 8 nucleotides match TRBD2. J was trimmed by 2 bases and V by 6 bases; bases with no gene match: 9. The CDR3 is 15 amino acids. CDR1 is MNHNY, CDR2 SVGAGI, per germline (reference sequence). The DNA of the CDR3 is TGTGCCAGCAGCTCACAGCGGGAGTCCACCTACGAGCAGTACTTC. Translating gives CASSSQRESTYEQYF.

This clone was seen a few times. This chain connects TRBV5-1 to TRBJ1-1; the D gene is possibly TRBD1 (6 bases). This CDR3 region has 15 residues. Germline V CDR1 and CDR2: SGHRS, YFSETQ. Trimming left V 2 bases short and J 3 bases short, with 14 bases between. The CDR3 coding sequence is TGCGCCAGCAGCTTCGGACAGCCAGGGGACACTGAAGCTTTCTTT. Its protein product is CASSFGQPGDTEAFF.

The CDR3 bases are TGTGCCAGCAGTTCGGATGGGGGGTGGGCCTATGGCTACACCTTC. Its translation is CASSSDGGWAYGYTF. This sequence joins TRBV6-5 and TRBJ1-2, with D possibly TRBD1 on 5 matching bases. The germline V gene has CDR1 MNHEY and CDR2 SVGAGI. This CDR3 is built from 15 residues. With 4 bases removed from V and 4 bases from J, the gap between germline ends came to 16 bases.

This clone was picked up a small number of times. CDR3 region: CASSGLGKETQYF. The CDR3 nucleotides read TGTGCCAGCAGTGGGTTGGGGAAAGAGACCCAGTACTTC. The V and J genes are TRBV27 and TRBJ2-5; no clear D. V was clipped by 5 bases and J by 3 bases, with 10 bases between them. The V gene's germline CDR1 is MNHEY and CDR2 SMNVEV (reference sequence). This CDR3 has 13 residues.

The chain is built from TRBV27 and TRBJ2-1; 7 bases are shared with TRBD2. This CDR3 is built from 13 residues. The germline CDR1 and CDR2 sequences are MNHEY and SMNVEV (reference sequence). V trimming: 5 bases; J trimming: 7 bases; junction bases outside the gene matches: 5. CDR3 sequence reads: CASSTSARNEQFF. DNA of the CDR3: TGTGCCAGCAGTACTAGCGCTCGGAATGAGCAGTTCTTC.